Presented here are 15 T cell receptor beta chains from one specimen sequenced in a study of blood T cell repertoires in COVID-19. Repertoires were generated with immunoSEQ multiplex PCR, while TCRdb's copy carries only in-frame clones and drops some. The sample comprises some 180,000 clones, around 85% of which are singletons, and less than 25% rests with the top ten. Sequencing input: peripheral blood. Source of these receptors: a man between 65 and 85 years old with active or convalescent COVID-19.

The chain has TRBV5-4 and TRBJ2-3; 9 bases are a match to TRBD2. Germline assignment: CDR1 SGHNT and CDR2 YYREEE (reference sequence). This CDR3 comprises 16 residues. V lost 5 bases and J lost 1; bases outside the gene matches: 8. The CDR3 here is CASRGGGVTGTDTQYF. CDR3 DNA: TGTGCCAGCAGGGGCGGGGGGGTGACGGGCACAGATACGCAGTATTTT.

The rearrangement links TRBV6-5 to TRBJ1-1; TRBD1 is a possible D gene (6 bases). V dropped 6 bases and J dropped 3 bases, with 11 bases sitting between them. Germline V gene sequence: CDR1 MNHEY, CDR2 SVGAGI. The CDR3 loop spans 13 amino acids. The CDR3 sequence is CASRKRTDTEAFF. CDR3 nucleotide sequence: TGTGCCAGCAGAAAAAGGACAGACACTGAAGCTTTCTTT.

This clone was recorded a few times. The chain uses TRBV11-2 and TRBJ1-5; D might be TRBD1 (6 bases). Between the trimmed V and J ends, which lost 1 base and 2 bases, there was a span of 12 bases. Germline CDR1 SGHAT, CDR2 FQNNGV. This CDR3 has 16 amino acids. The CDR3 spells CASSLGTGFGNQPQHF. The CDR3 coding sequence is TGTGCCAGCAGCTTAGGAACAGGGTTTGGCAATCAGCCCCAGCATTTT.

V and J are TRBV7-9 and TRBJ1-2; perhaps TRBD1 as D (6 bases). Trimming left V 5 bases short and J 8 bases short, with 21 bases between. The V gene's germline CDR1 is SEHNR and CDR2 FQNEAQ (reference sequence). This CDR3 contains 15 residues. Written as DNA, the CDR3 is TGTGCCAGCAGCCATCTGACAGGCCCAATGGGGGGCTACACCTTC. Translating gives CASSHLTGPMGGYTF.

This clone was seen just once. The chain uses TRBV20-1 and TRBJ2-5, with 7 bases lining up with TRBD1. Germline values: CDR1 DFQATT, CDR2 SNEGSKA (reference sequence). V lost 3 bases, J lost 4 bases, and 8 bases stayed unmatched. The CDR3 sequence is 14 residues long. The CDR3 reads CSASTSTGRETQYF. The DNA for the CDR3 is TGCAGTGCTAGTACCTCGACAGGGAGAGAGACCCAGTACTTC.

This chain joins TRBV23-1 and TRBJ1-2, with 9 positions matching TRBD1. TRBV23-1 is treated as an ORF (open reading frame) with a function not yet certain. This CDR3 region has 12 residues. V was pared by 8 bases and J by 8 bases, with 6 bases of the junction left unmatched. CDR3 DNA sequence: TGCGCCAGCCCACAGGGGGCCGGCGGCTACACCTTC. This encodes CASPQGAGGYTF.

V is TRBV5-1 and J is TRBJ2-5; tentative D call: TRBD1 (5 bases). The CDR3 has 15 amino acids. V shed 0 bases and J shed 4 bases, with 13 bases lying between them. Germline-derived CDR1 and CDR2 are SGHRS and YFSETQ. The CDR3 reads CASSLGTGVGETQYF. CDR3 DNA sequence: TGCGCCAGCAGCTTGGGAACAGGCGTGGGAGAGACCCAGTACTTC.

V gene TRBV9 combines with J gene TRBJ2-7, with D tentatively TRBD1 (6 bases). The CDR3 sequence is 13 residues long. CDR1 SGDLS and CDR2 YYNGEE come from the germline V gene. V was cut by 5 bases and J by 11 bases, with 20 bases left in between. CDR3 DNA: TGTGCCAGCAGTCCTACTCCCGGGACACCGGAGTACTTC. Its translation is CASSPTPGTPEYF. Combining the CDR3 with reference TRBV9 and TRBJ2-7 gives the whole variable domain DSGVTQTPKHLITATGQRVTLRCSPRSGDLSVYWYQQSLDQGLQFLIQYYNGEERAKGNILERFSAQQFPDLHSELNLSSLELGDSALYFCASSPTPGTPEYFGPGTRLTVT.

This clone was recorded only once. The chain carries TRBV5-1 and TRBJ1-1; TRBD1 is a possible D gene (6 bases). Germline CDR1 SGHRS, CDR2 YFSETQ. Trimming shortened V by 4 bases and J by 7 bases, and 11 bases separated the two germline ends. CDR3 length: 12 amino acids. CDR3 residues: CASSIPGDEAFF. In DNA form, the CDR3 reads TGCGCCAGCAGCATCCCAGGGGATGAAGCTTTCTTT.

The genes are TRBV7-2 and TRBJ1-6; weak D call: TRBD1 (5 bases). There are 18 residues in the CDR3. CDR1 and CDR2 (germline): SGHTA, FQGNSA. Trimming shortened V by 1 base and J by 1 base, and 14 bases separated the two germline ends. The CDR3 DNA reads TGTGCCAGCAGCTTAGTGGCAGGGAAGACGTCCTATAATTCACCCCTCCACTTT. Protein sequence: CASSLVAGKTSYNSPLHF.

The chain combines TRBV5-1 with TRBJ2-7; 7 nucleotides match TRBD1. The CDR3 contains 15 residues. Germline lookup yields CDR1 SGHRS and CDR2 YFSETQ. With 1 base clipped from V and 2 bases from J, the junction kept 6 bases outside the gene matches. This CDR3 is CASSLRPGGPYEQYF. CDR3 DNA sequence: TGCGCCAGCAGCTTGCGGCCAGGGGGTCCCTACGAGCAGTACTTC.

The V gene is TRBV7-8, the J gene TRBJ1-5; possibly TRBD1 for D (5 bases). V dropped 2 bases and J dropped 9 bases, with 14 bases sitting between them. The CDR3 spans 14 residues. Germline lookup yields CDR1 SGHVS and CDR2 FQNEAQ. CDR3 coding DNA: TGTGCCAGCAGCTTAAGGACGGGGGTAGGGCCCCAGCATTTT. Translated: CASSLRTGVGPQHF. The variable domain in full, completed from reference TRBV7-8 and TRBJ1-5, reads GAGVSQSPRYKVAKRGQDVALRCDPISGHVSLFWYQQALGQGPEFLTYFQNEAQLDKSGLPSDRFFAERPEGSVSTLKIQRTQQEDSAVYLCASSLRTGVGPQHFGDGTRLSIL.

This chain joins TRBV24-1 and TRBJ1-2, with D unclear. This CDR3 region has 13 residues. V was pared by 9 bases and J by 4 bases, with 14 bases between. Germline CDR1 and CDR2: KGHDR and SFDVKD. The CDR3 reads CATSHREGYGYTF. CDR3 nucleotides: TGTGCCACCTCCCATAGGGAGGGCTATGGCTACACCTTC.

On this clone: Within the sample, other DNA sequences also encode this same CDR3. The chain combines TRBV9 with TRBJ1-1; tentatively, D is TRBD1 (6 bases). Germline CDR1 and CDR2: SGDLS and YYNGEE. Trimming took 1 base from V and 4 from J, leaving 8 bases between them. This CDR3 is 13 amino acids long. The CDR3 reads CASSVQGSTEAFF. The CDR3 region has the DNA TGTGCCAGCAGCGTACAGGGGAGCACTGAAGCTTTCTTT.

This sequence joins TRBV18 and TRBJ1-1; D perhaps matches TRBD1 (6 bases). Per the germline V gene, CDR1 is KGHSH and CDR2 is LQKENI. Deletions cut 2 bases from V and 4 bases from J, with 17 bases between. The CDR3 runs 16 residues. The CDR3 DNA follows: TGTGCCAGCTCACCAATACCCGGGGGGCATGGCACTGAAGCTTTCTTT. This codes for CASSPIPGGHGTEAFF.